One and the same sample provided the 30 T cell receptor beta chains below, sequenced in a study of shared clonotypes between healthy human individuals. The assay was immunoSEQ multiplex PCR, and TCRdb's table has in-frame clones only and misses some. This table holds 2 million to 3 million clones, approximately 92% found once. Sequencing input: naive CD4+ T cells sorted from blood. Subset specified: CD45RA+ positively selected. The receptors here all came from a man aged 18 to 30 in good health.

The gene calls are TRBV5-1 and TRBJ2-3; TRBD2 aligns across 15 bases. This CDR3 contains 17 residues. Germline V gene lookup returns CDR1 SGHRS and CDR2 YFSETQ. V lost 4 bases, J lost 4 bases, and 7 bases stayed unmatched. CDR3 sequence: CASSPLWTSGRADTQYF. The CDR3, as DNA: TGCGCCAGCAGCCCCCTTTGGACTAGCGGGAGGGCAGATACGCAGTATTTT. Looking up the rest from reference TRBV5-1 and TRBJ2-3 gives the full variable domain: KAGVTQTPRYLIKTRGQQVTLSCSPISGHRSVSWYQQTPGQGLQFLFEYFSETQRNKGNFPGRFSGRQFSNSRSEMNVSTLELGDSALYLCASSPLWTSGRADTQYFGPGTRLTVL.

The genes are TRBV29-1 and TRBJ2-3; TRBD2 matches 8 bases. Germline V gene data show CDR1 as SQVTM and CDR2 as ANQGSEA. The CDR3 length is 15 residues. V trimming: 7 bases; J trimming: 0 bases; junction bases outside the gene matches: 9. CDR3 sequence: CSAEPGLVSTDTQYF. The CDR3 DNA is TGCAGCGCCGAACCGGGACTAGTTAGCACAGATACGCAGTATTTT.

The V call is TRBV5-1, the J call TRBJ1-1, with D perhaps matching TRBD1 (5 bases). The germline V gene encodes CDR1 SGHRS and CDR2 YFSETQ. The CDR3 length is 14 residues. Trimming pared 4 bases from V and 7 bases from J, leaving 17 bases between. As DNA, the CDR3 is TGCGCCAGCAGCGCTGGGGGGAGTGGAAATGAAGCTTTCTTT. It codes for CASSAGGSGNEAFF. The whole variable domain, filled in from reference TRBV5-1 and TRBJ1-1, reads KAGVTQTPRYLIKTRGQQVTLSCSPISGHRSVSWYQQTPGQGLQFLFEYFSETQRNKGNFPGRFSGRQFSNSRSEMNVSTLELGDSALYLCASSAGGSGNEAFFGQGTRLTVV.

The CDR3 nucleotides read TGCGCCAGCAGCCACATCGACCGGGCGAATGGCTACACCTTC. Protein sequence: CASSHIDRANGYTF. V usage is TRBV4-3 and J usage is TRBJ1-2; D remains unclear. Germline V gene lookup returns CDR1 LGHNA and CDR2 YSLEER. V lost 3 bases to trimming and J lost 6 bases, with 14 bases between them. CDR3 length: 14 residues.

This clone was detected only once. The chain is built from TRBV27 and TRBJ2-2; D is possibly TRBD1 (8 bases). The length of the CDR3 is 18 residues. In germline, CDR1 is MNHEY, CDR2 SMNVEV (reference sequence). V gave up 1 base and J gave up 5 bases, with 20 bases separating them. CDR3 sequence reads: CASSLFGQGGAGTGELFF. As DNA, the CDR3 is TGTGCCAGCAGTTTATTCGGACAGGGAGGGGCGGGTACCGGGGAGCTGTTTTTT.

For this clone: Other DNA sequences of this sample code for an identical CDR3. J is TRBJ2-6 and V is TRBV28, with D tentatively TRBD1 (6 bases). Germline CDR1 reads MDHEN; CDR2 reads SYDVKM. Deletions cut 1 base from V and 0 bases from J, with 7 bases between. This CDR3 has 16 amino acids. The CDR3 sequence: CASSLLTGSGANVLTF. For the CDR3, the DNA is TGTGCCAGCAGTTTATTGACAGGCTCTGGGGCCAACGTCCTGACTTTC.

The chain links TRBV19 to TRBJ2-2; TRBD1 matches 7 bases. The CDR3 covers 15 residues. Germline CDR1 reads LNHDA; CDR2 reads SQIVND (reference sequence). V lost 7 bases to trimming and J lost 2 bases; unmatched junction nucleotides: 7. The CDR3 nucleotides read TGTGCCAGTACTAATGGGGACAGAAACACCGGGGAGCTGTTTTTT. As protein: CASTNGDRNTGELFF. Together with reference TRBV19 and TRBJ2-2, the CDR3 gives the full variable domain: DGGITQSPKYLFRKEGQNVTLSCEQNLNHDAMYWYRQDPGQGLRLIYYSQIVNDFQKGDIAEGYSVSREKKESFPLTVTSAQKNPTAFYLCASTNGDRNTGELFFGEGSRLTVL.

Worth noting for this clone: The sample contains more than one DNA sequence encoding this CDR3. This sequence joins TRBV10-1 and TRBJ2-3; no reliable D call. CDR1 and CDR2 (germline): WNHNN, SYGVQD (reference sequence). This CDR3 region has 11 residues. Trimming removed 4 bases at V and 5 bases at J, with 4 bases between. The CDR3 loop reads CASSVGDTQYF. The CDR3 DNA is TGCGCCAGCAGTGTGGGAGATACGCAGTATTTT.

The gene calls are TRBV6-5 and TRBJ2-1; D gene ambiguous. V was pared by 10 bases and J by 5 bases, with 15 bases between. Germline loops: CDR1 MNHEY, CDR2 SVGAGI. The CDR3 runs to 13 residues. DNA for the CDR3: TGTGCCACCGGACGCCGGTTAGACAATGAGCAGTTCTTC. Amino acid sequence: CATGRRLDNEQFF.

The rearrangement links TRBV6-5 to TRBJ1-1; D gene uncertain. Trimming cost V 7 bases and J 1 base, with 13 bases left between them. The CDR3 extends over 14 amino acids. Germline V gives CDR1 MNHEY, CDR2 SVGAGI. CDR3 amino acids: CASTPPGQNTEAFF. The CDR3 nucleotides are TGTGCCAGCACCCCTCCGGGTCAGAACACTGAAGCTTTCTTT.

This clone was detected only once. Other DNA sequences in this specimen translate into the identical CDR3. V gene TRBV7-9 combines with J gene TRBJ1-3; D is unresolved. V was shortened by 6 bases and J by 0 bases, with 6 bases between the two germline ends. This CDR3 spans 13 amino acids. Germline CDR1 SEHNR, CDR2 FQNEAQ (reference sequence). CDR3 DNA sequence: TGTGCCAGCAGGCAGAGCTCTGGAAACACCATATATTTT. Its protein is CASRQSSGNTIYF.

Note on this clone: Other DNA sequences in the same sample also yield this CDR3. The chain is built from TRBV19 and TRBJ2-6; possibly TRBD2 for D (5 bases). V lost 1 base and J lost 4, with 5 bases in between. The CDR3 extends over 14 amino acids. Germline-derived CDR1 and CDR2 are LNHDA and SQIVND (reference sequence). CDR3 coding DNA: TGTGCCAGTAGTATAGGCGGGGGGGCCAACGTCCTGACTTTC. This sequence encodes CASSIGGGANVLTF.

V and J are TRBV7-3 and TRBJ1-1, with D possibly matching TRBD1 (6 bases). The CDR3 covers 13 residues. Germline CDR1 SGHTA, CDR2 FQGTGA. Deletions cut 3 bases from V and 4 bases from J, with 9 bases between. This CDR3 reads CASSLDRLTEAFF. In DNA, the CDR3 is TGTGCCAGCAGCTTGGACAGACTCACTGAAGCTTTCTTT.

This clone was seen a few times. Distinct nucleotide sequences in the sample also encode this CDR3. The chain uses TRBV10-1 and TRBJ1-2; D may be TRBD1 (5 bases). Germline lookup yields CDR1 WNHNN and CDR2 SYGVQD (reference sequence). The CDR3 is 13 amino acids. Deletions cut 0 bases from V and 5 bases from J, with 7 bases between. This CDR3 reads CASSESGDYGYTF. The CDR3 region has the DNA TGCGCCAGCAGTGAGTCGGGGGATTATGGCTACACCTTC.

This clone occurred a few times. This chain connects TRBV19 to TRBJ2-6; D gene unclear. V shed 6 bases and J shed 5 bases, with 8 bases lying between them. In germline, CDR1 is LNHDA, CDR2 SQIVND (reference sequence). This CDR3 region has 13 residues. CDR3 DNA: TGTGCCAGTAGCCTCATGCGGGCCAACGTCCTGACTTTC. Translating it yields CASSLMRANVLTF.

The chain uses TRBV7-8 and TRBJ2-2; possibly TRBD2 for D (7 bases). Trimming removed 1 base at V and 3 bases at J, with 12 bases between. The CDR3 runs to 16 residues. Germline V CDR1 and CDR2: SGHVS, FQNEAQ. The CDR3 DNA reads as TGTGCCAGCAGCTTAGAGGGGGGGCTGTACACCGGGGAGCTGTTTTTT. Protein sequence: CASSLEGGLYTGELFF.

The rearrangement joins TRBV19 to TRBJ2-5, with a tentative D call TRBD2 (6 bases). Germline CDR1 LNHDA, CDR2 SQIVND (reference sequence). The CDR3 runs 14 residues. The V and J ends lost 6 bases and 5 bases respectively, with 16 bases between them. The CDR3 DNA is TGTGCCAGTAGATTAGGAGCGGGTGGGGAGACCCAGTACTTC. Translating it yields CASRLGAGGETQYF.

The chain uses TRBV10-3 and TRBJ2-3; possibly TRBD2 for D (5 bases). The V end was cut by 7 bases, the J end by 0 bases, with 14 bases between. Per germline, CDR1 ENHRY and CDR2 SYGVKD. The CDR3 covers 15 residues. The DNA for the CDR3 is TGTGCCATCATCACTAGGGAATCCAGCACAGATACGCAGTATTTT. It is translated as CAIITRESSTDTQYF.

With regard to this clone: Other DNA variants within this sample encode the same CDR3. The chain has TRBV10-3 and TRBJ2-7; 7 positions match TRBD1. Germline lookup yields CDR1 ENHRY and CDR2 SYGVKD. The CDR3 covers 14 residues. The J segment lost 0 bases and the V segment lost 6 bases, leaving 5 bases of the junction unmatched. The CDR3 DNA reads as TGTGCCATCAGAGGGACAGAGTCCTCCTACGAGCAGTACTTC. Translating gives CAIRGTESSYEQYF.

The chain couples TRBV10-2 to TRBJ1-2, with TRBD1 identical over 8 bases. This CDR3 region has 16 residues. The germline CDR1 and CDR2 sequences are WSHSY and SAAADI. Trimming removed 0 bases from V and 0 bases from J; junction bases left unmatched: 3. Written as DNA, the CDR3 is TGCGCCAGCAGTGAGTCCTGGGACAGGACTAACTATGGCTACACCTTC. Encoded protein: CASSESWDRTNYGYTF.

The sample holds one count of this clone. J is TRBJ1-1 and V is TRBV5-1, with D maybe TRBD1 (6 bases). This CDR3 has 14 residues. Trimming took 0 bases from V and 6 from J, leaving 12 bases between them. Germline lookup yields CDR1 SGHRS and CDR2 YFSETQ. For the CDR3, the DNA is TGCGCCAGCAGCTTGGATGGGACACTCCCTGAAGCTTTCTTT. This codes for CASSLDGTLPEAFF.

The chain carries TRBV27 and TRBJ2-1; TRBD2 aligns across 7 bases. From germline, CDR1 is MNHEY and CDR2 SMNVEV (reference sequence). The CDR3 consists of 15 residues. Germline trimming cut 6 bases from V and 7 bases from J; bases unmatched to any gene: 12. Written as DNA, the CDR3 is TGTGCCAGCAGGCTAACTAGCGTGGAACTGAATGAGCAGTTCTTC. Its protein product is CASRLTSVELNEQFF.

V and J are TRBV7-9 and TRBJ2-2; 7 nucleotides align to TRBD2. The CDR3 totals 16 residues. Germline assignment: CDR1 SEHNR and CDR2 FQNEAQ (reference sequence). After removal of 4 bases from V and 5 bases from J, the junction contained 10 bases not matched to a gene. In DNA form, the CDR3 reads TGTGCCAGCAGCTCCCCCAGCGGGATATCGACCGGGGAGCTGTTTTTT. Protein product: CASSSPSGISTGELFF.

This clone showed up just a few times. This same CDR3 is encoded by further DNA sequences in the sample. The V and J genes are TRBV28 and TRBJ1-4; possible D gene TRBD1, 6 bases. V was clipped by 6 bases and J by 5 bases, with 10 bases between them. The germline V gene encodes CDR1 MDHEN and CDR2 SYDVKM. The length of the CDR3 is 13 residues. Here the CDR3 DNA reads TGTGCCAGCAGGGACAGTTCGAATGAAAAACTGTTTTTT. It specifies CASRDSSNEKLFF.

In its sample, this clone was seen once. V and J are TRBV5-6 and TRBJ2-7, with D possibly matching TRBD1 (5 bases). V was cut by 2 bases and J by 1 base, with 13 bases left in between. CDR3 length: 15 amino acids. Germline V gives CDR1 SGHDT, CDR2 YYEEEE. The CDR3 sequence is CASSFFVQASYEQYF. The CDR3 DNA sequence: TGTGCCAGCAGCTTTTTCGTACAGGCATCCTACGAGCAGTACTTC. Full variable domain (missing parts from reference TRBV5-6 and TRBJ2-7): DAGVTQSPTHLIKTRGQQVTLRCSPKSGHDTVSWYQQALGQGPQFIFQYYEEEERQRGNFPDRFSGHQFPNYSSELNVNALLLGDSALYLCASSFFVQASYEQYFGPGTRLTVT.

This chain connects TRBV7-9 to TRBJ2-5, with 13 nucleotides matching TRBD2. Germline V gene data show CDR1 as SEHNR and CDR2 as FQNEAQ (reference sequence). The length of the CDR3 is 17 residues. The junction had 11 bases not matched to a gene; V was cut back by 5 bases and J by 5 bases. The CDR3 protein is CASSLGLAGAAMETQYF. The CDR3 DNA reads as TGTGCCAGCAGCCTTGGACTAGCGGGGGCCGCAATGGAGACCCAGTACTTC.

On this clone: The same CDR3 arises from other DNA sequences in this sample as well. The CDR3 loop is CASSPPGGGSNQPQHF. CDR3 bases: TGTGCCAGCTCACCACCGGGGGGAGGCAGCAATCAGCCCCAGCATTTT. This chain links TRBV18 with TRBJ1-5, with D possibly being TRBD1 (5 bases). The CDR3 has 16 residues. Germline CDR1 and CDR2: KGHSH and LQKENI. The ends were cut back, 0 bases at V and 1 base at J, with 10 bases in the middle.

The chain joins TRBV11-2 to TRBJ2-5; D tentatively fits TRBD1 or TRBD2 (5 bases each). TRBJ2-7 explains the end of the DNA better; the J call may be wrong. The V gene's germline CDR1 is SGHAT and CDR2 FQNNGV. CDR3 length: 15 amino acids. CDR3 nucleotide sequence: TGTGCCAGCAGGGGACCTCTAGGACCCTCCTACGAGCAGTACTTC. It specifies CASRGPLGPSYEQYF.

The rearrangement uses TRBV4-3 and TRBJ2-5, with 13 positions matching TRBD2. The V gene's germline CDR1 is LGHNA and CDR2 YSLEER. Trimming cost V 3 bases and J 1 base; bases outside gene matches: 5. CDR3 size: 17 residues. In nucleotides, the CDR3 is TGCGCCAGCAGCCAGGGCACTAGCGGGAGGGCCCAAGAGACCCAGTACTTC. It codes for CASSQGTSGRAQETQYF.

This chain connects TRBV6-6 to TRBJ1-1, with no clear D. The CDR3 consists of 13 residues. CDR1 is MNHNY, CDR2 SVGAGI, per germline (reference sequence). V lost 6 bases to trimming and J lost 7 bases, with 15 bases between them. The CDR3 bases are TGTGCCAGCAGAGTTCAAGGAAGTATTGAAGCTTTCTTT. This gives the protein CASRVQGSIEAFF.